Given below is one TCR beta chain in context. It has no known antigen specificity. No per-base quality is available; no much larger clone lies one base away. The sample comes from a study of OX40 agonist ivuxolimab in advanced cancers. About the study as a whole: The costimulatory receptor OX40 (CD134) was targeted by ivuxolimab, a fully human IgG2 agonistic monoclonal antibody. Intravenous ivuxolimab was administered to patients every 2 weeks at six dose levels: 0.01, 0.1, 0.3, 1.5, 3 and 10 mg/kg. Patients were allowed to have had prior anti-PD-1, anti-PD-L1 or anti-CTLA-4 therapy, and approximately 40% of the dose-escalation patients had been treated with checkpoint inhibitors. The paper describes the monotherapy dose-escalation part (N ≈ 50 patients) of the phase I trial of ivuxolimab. Among the roughly 50 dose-escalation patients, some 20 had hepatocellular carcinoma, about 15 melanoma, 9 renal cell carcinoma and 9 head and neck cancer. In the dose-escalation cohort, nearly 85% of patients were male, and the mean age was approximately 60 years with a range of roughly 20 to 79. Partial responses occurred in three dose-escalation patients: two with cutaneous melanoma and one with hepatocellular carcinoma. Peripheral TCRbeta sequencing aimed to test whether ivuxolimab altered TCR sequence diversity and caused clonal T-cell expansion. General findings and caveats noted by the study authors: In partial responders in the 0.1-3.0 mg/kg groups, normalized peripheral clonal expansion was found to be among the lowest, especially among CD8+ T cells. Clonal expansion of both CD4+ and CD8+ blood T cells was observed from baseline to week 6 at doses 0.1 to 3.0 mg/kg. Antigen specificity was not determined for the clonally expanded peripheral T cells. On average, CD8+ T cells showed more expanded clones than CD4+ T cells after ivuxolimab. Low levels of normalized T-cell clonal expansion were also seen in some patients who did not respond.

Genomic DNA was isolated from the sorted cells so that the TCRbeta CDR3 region could be sequenced. The immunoSEQ Assay was used for sequencing of TCRbeta CDR3 regions. Entries here come from immuneACCESS through TCRdb and include only in-frame sequences with V and J called. Some clones fail to appear in such tables; in the studies checked, an unresolved V gene covers under half of the shortfall, and the cause of the remainder is unknown. The sample yields about 33,000 clones; approximately 80% were counted once. The top ten clones comprise 10% to 15% of the sample. Patients with autoimmune disease history or receiving systemic immunosuppression were excluded from the trial. Peripheral blood for TCR sequencing was collected from all dose cohorts at baseline, on cycle 4 day 1, and on cycle 7 day 1. Samples came from an open-label, multicenter, first-in-human phase I dose-escalation trial of ivuxolimab. The trial enrolled adults with locally advanced or metastatic head and neck squamous cell, hepatocellular, melanoma or renal cell carcinoma. Before TCR sequencing, CD4+ and CD8+ T cells were separately sorted from peripheral blood.

The CDR3 numbers 14 residues from cysteine through phenylalanine. Just CDR3 DNA is preserved here, 42 bases in frame from base 1. Relative to germline, V is 0 bases shorter and J is 8 bases shorter, with 13 bases between their ends. According to the germline V gene, CDR1 reads SGHAT and CDR2 reads FQNNGV. Sequencing was performed on CD4+ or CD8+ T cells sorted from blood, taken in a trial of the OX40 agonist ivuxolimab. This clonotype was obtained from an adult with an advanced solid tumor such as melanoma, head and neck, liver or kidney cancer. The sequence links TRBV11-2 to TRBJ1-2; confidence is insufficient to name the D gene. This receptor has the CDR3 CASSLEGSRGGYTF. The DNA sequence is TGTGCCAGCAGCTTAGAGGGCAGCCGCGGAGGCTACACCTTC.